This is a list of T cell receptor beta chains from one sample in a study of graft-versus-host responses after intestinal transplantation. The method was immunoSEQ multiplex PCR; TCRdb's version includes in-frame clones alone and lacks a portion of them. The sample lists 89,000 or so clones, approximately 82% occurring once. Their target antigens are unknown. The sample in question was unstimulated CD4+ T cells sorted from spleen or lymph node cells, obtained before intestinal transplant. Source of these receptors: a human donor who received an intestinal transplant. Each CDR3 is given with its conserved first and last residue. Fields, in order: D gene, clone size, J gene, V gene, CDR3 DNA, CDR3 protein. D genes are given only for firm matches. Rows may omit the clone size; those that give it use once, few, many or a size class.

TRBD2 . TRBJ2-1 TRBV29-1 TGCAGCGTTGTACCTAGCGGGAATGAGCAGTTCTTC CSVVPSGNEQFF
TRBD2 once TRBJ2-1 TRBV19 TGTGCCAGTAGTCCCGGGACTAGCCTCAGCAATGAGCAGTTCTTC CASSPGTSLSNEQFF
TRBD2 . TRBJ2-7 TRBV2 TGTGCCTGTCAGCGGGAGGCTACCTACGAGCAGTACTTC CACQREATYEQYF
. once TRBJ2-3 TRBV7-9 TGTGCCAGCAGCTTAGAGGGAGGGGGTCGGACAGATACGCAGTATTTT CASSLEGGGRTDTQYF
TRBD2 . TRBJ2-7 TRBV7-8 TGTGCCAGCAGCTTAAGAGGCCCCACTAGCGGGCGTAGTGAGCAGTACTTC CASSLRGPTSGRSEQYF
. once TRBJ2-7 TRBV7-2 TGTGCCAGCAGCTTCGGACTTCCGGGACTTTACGAGCAGTACTTC CASSFGLPGLYEQYF
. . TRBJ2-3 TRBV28 TGTGCCAGCAGTTTCCCGCAGGGCACAGATACGCAGTATTTT CASSFPQGTDTQYF
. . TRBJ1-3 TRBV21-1 TGTGCCAGCAGCAAGGGGACAAAACAAGGAGGAAACACCATATATTTT CASSKGTKQGGNTIYF
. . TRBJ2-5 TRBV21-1 TGTGCCAGCAGCCCAACCTTTACAGGGGGCAGGAAGACCCAGTACTTC CASSPTFTGGRKTQYF
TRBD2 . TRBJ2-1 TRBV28 TGTGCCAGCAGTTTAGGCGGGAGCTCCTACAATGAGCAGTTCTTC CASSLGGSSYNEQFF
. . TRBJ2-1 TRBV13 TGTGCCAGCCGTTCCTTGTGGGAGGCAAATGAGCAGTTCTTC CASRSLWEANEQFF
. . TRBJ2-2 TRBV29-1 TGCAGCGTTGGTCCTCGCGACAGGACAACCGGGGAGCTGTTTTTT CSVGPRDRTTGELFF
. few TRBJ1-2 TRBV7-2 TGTGCCACCGCCCCGACCTCGGCGGGGGACTATGGCTACACCTTC CATAPTSAGDYGYTF
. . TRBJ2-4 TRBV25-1 TGTGCCAGCAGCGAAAACATTCAGTACTTC CASSENIQYF
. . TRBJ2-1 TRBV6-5 TGTGCCAGCACGAGGGGACTCGGGACTCACAATGAGCAGTTCTTC CASTRGLGTHNEQFF
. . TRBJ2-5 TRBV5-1 TGCGCCAGCAGCTTGTCGGCGCGAGAGGGAGAGACCCAGTACTTC CASSLSAREGETQYF
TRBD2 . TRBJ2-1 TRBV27 TGTGCCAGCAGTTTAGGGCGGGAGGGCAGCAATGAGCAGTTCTTC CASSLGREGSNEQFF
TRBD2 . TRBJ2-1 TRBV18 TGTGCCAGCTCACCCCCGACTAGCGGGAGGGCCAATGAGCAGTTCTTC CASSPPTSGRANEQFF
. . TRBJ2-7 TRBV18 TGTGCCAGCTCACCAGCCCACCAAACTTACGAGCAGTACTTC CASSPAHQTYEQYF
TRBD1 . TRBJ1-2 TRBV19 TGTGCCAGTAGTCCGCGGGACAGGGGTGACTATGGCTACACCTTC CASSPRDRGDYGYTF